These 30 T cell receptor beta chains share one sample of origin, sequenced in a study of T cell changes during pregnancy in multiple sclerosis. TCRdb's copy holds only in-frame clones and misses some; the assay was immunoSEQ multiplex PCR. The table shows around 130,000 clones, with about 93% occurring only once. The sample was peripheral blood, taken before pregnancy. Every receptor here comes from a female donor with multiple sclerosis, enrolled in a pregnancy study.

The chain combines TRBV11-2 with TRBJ2-2; perhaps TRBD2 as D (6 bases). CDR1 and CDR2 (germline): SGHAT, FQNNGV. The CDR3 is made up of 17 amino acids. The V and J ends lost 1 base and 6 bases respectively, with 18 bases between them. CDR3 region: CASSLAWYGGSAGELFF. For the CDR3, the DNA is TGTGCCAGCAGCTTAGCTTGGTATGGGGGGAGCGCCGGGGAGCTGTTTTTT.

This clone occurred once. The chain recombines TRBV5-5 with TRBJ2-5, with D perhaps TRBD1 (6 bases). Deletions cut 4 bases from V and 3 bases from J, with 10 bases between. CDR3 length: 13 residues. CDR1 SGHKS and CDR2 YYEKEE come from the germline V gene (reference sequence). As DNA, the CDR3 is TGTGCCAGCAGCACCCGGACAGAAGAGACCCAGTACTTC. The encoded protein is CASSTRTEETQYF.

The chain is built from TRBV7-8 and TRBJ1-4, with 7 bases aligning to TRBD1. Germline lookup yields CDR1 SGHVS and CDR2 FQNEAQ. CDR3 size: 17 residues. The V gene end was trimmed by 1 base and the J gene end by 5 bases; junction bases not matched to a gene: 10. The CDR3 coding sequence is TGTGCCAGCAGCTTAGGTATTTTGGGACAGCAGAATGAAAAACTGTTTTTT. The encoded protein is CASSLGILGQQNEKLFF. Variable domain in full (rest from reference TRBV7-8 and TRBJ1-4): GAGVSQSPRYKVAKRGQDVALRCDPISGHVSLFWYQQALGQGPEFLTYFQNEAQLDKSGLPSDRFFAERPEGSVSTLKIQRTQQEDSAVYLCASSLGILGQQNEKLFFGSGTQLSVL.

The chain combines TRBV30 with TRBJ2-7; the D gene is possibly TRBD1 (6 bases). The CDR3 length is 14 residues. Germline CDR1 reads GTSNPN; CDR2 reads SVGIG (reference sequence). V lost 3 bases and J 5 bases, leaving 17 bases between the germline ends. The CDR3 nucleotides are TGTGCCTGGAGACAGGGTCTAGGCGAGAACGAGCAGTACTTC. It specifies CAWRQGLGENEQYF.

The V gene is TRBV5-1, the J gene TRBJ1-1; 12 bases map to TRBD1. The CDR3 has 18 residues. In germline, CDR1 is SGHRS, CDR2 YFSETQ. The trim removed 6 bases at V and 6 bases at J, leaving 18 bases unmatched. The CDR3 sequence is CASNSLPGQGAQAAEAFF. The CDR3 nucleotides are TGCGCCAGCAACTCCTTACCGGGACAGGGGGCGCAGGCGGCTGAAGCTTTCTTT.

The DNA of the CDR3 is TGCGCCAGCAGCCAAGAAGGTGCGACAGGGGTCTACGAGCAGTACTTC. The encoded protein is CASSQEGATGVYEQYF. This chain uses TRBV4-1 with TRBJ2-7; 8 nucleotides agree with TRBD1. Germline loops: CDR1 MGHRA, CDR2 YSYEKL. There are 16 residues in the CDR3. J lost 3 bases, V lost 0 bases, and 7 bases had no gene match.

The gene calls are TRBV5-1 and TRBJ2-1; 13 positions match TRBD2. Germline CDR1 and CDR2: SGHRS and YFSETQ. With V trimmed by 4 bases and J by 5 bases, 6 bases remained unmatched. The CDR3 runs to 16 residues. CDR3 sequence: CASSQQTSGGNNEQFF. As DNA, the CDR3 is TGCGCCAGCAGCCAGCAGACTAGCGGGGGGAACAATGAGCAGTTCTTC.

V gene TRBV4-1 combines with J gene TRBJ2-1; a possible D gene is TRBD1 (5 bases). V was shortened by 3 bases and J by 11 bases, with 14 bases between the two germline ends. CDR3 size: 13 residues. CDR1 is MGHRA, CDR2 YSYEKL, per germline. The DNA for the CDR3 is TGCGCCAGCAGCCAGCCACTGGGGCACAAGCAGTTCTTC. This gives the protein CASSQPLGHKQFF.

J is TRBJ2-2 and V is TRBV5-1; TRBD2 matches at 7 bases. The CDR3 has 17 amino acids. Germline assignment: CDR1 SGHRS and CDR2 YFSETQ. V dropped 6 bases and J dropped 0; count of bases not matched to a gene: 11. Written as DNA, the CDR3 is TGCGCCAGCACCCTCTCGAGGGGACTATCGAACACCGGGGAGCTGTTTTTT. This translates into CASTLSRGLSNTGELFF.

The chain is built from TRBV7-9 and TRBJ1-4; possibly TRBD1 for D (6 bases). CDR1 is SEHNR, CDR2 FQNEAQ, per germline (reference sequence). V gave up 4 bases and J gave up 6 bases, with 18 bases separating them. This CDR3 spans 16 amino acids. The CDR3 is CASSSRQVRGDEKLFF. CDR3 nucleotide sequence: TGTGCCAGCAGCTCCCGCCAGGTCAGGGGAGATGAAAAACTGTTTTTT. Together with reference TRBV7-9 and TRBJ1-4, the CDR3 gives the full variable domain: DTGVSQNPRHKITKRGQNVTFRCDPISEHNRLYWYRQTLGQGPEFLTYFQNEAQLEKSRLLSDRFSAERPKGSFSTLEIQRTEQGDSAMYLCASSSRQVRGDEKLFFGSGTQLSVL.

This chain uses TRBV13 with TRBJ2-3; 8 positions agree with TRBD2. V shed 1 base, J shed 0 bases, and the junction held 3 bases outside the gene matches. CDR1 PRHDT and CDR2 FYEKMQ come from the germline V gene (reference sequence). The CDR3 totals 16 residues. The CDR3: CASSLVGGASTDTQYF. Here the CDR3 DNA reads TGTGCCAGCAGCTTAGTCGGGGGGGCTAGCACAGATACGCAGTATTTT. The whole variable domain, filled in from reference TRBV13 and TRBJ2-3, reads AAGVIQSPRHLIKEKRETATLKCYPIPRHDTVYWYQQGPGQDPQFLISFYEKMQSDKGSIPDRFSAQQFSDYHSELNMSSLELGDSALYFCASSLVGGASTDTQYFGPGTRLTVL.

V and J are TRBV15 and TRBJ2-1; 15 bases agree with TRBD2. Germline V CDR1 and CDR2: LNHNV, YYDKDF (reference sequence). V lost 2 bases and J lost 2; bases outside the gene matches: 13. This CDR3 region has 21 residues. This CDR3 is CATSRSIGTSGRIWTYNEQFF. In nucleotides, the CDR3 is TGTGCCACCAGCAGATCAATTGGGACTAGCGGGAGGATCTGGACCTACAATGAGCAGTTCTTC.

This clone occurred once. The J gene is TRBJ2-2, the V gene TRBV30; D remains ambiguous. Trimming cost V 5 bases and J 3 bases, with 7 bases left between them. CDR1 and CDR2 from the germline V gene are GTSNPN and SVGIG (reference sequence). CDR3 size: 12 residues. CDR3 sequence (DNA): TGTGCCTGGTTCTCTTACACCGGGGAGCTGTTTTTT. It yields the protein CAWFSYTGELFF.

This clone was seen once. J is TRBJ2-5 and V is TRBV5-4, with a possible D match to TRBD2 (6 bases). This CDR3 is built from 13 residues. Germline CDR1 is SGHNT and CDR2 is YYREEE (reference sequence). V was clipped by 5 bases and J by 4 bases, with 12 bases between them. The CDR3 nucleotides read TGTGCCAGCAGGTCGGGGGTACGAGAGACCCAGTACTTC. The encoded protein is CASRSGVRETQYF. Complete variable domain (other parts from reference TRBV5-4 and TRBJ2-5): ETGVTQSPTHLIKTRGQQVTLRCSSQSGHNTVSWYQQALGQGPQFIFQYYREEENGRGNFPPRFSGLQFPNYSSELNVNALELDDSALYLCASRSGVRETQYFGPGTRLLVL.

In the case of this clone: The junction departs from the called germline gene at one end, perhaps through a read error. The chain has TRBV2 and TRBJ2-5; 7 nucleotides agree with TRBD2. In germline, CDR1 is SNHLY, CDR2 FYNNEI. The CDR3 has 13 amino acids. The CDR3 region is CASSDLIREALDF. Here the CDR3 DNA reads TGTGCCAGCAGTGATTTAATACGGGAGGCCCTAGACTTC.

The chain recombines TRBV5-1 with TRBJ1-4; D unresolved. The length of the CDR3 is 16 residues. V dropped 0 bases and J dropped 2 bases, with 11 bases sitting between them. Germline V lookup: CDR1 SGHRS, CDR2 YFSETQ. Written as DNA, the CDR3 is TGCGCCAGCAGCTTGGCCCGGGATCGGACTAATGAAAAACTGTTTTTT. Residues: CASSLARDRTNEKLFF.

This clone was counted only a few times. The V call is TRBV6-5, the J call TRBJ1-1; 7 bases are a match to TRBD1. Germline CDR1 is MNHEY and CDR2 is SVGAGI. V shed 4 bases, J shed 11 bases, and the junction held 16 bases outside the gene matches. CDR3 length: 15 amino acids. The CDR3 DNA sequence: TGTGCCAGCAGTTCCCGAAGGGGGCCAGGGTCGGAGGCTTTCTTT. This gives the protein CASSSRRGPGSEAFF.

This rearrangement joins TRBV5-1 to TRBJ1-6; D not resolved. Trimming took off 4 bases at V and 10 bases at J, with 12 bases between the two ends. From germline, CDR1 is SGHRS and CDR2 YFSETQ. The CDR3 is made up of 13 amino acids. Here the CDR3 reads CASSPSERSPLHF. CDR3 coding DNA: TGCGCCAGCAGCCCTAGTGAGAGGTCACCCCTCCACTTT.

V is TRBV18 and J is TRBJ2-2, with a possible D match to TRBD1 (5 bases). The CDR3 length is 13 residues. Trimming shortened V by 1 base and J by 7 bases, and 7 bases separated the two germline ends. CDR1 and CDR2 from the germline V gene are KGHSH and LQKENI. In DNA form, the CDR3 reads TGTGCCAGCTCACCACAGGGGATCGGGGAGCTGTTTTTT. It yields the protein CASSPQGIGELFF.

This clone was detected only once. The chain carries TRBV7-9 and TRBJ2-5, with D possibly TRBD1 on 5 matching bases. Germline values: CDR1 SEHNR, CDR2 FQNEAQ (reference sequence). Between the trimmed V and J ends, which lost 8 bases and 5 bases, there was a span of 12 bases. The CDR3 spans 12 residues. The CDR3 bases are TGTGCCAGCCAAGGGGATTCGGAGACCCAGTACTTC. Translated, it gives CASQGDSETQYF. Full variable domain (outside the CDR3, taken from reference TRBV7-9 and TRBJ2-5): DTGVSQNPRHKITKRGQNVTFRCDPISEHNRLYWYRQTLGQGPEFLTYFQNEAQLEKSRLLSDRFSAERPKGSFSTLEIQRTEQGDSAMYLCASQGDSETQYFGPGTRLLVL.

The rearrangement joins TRBV7-2 to TRBJ2-3; 11 bases align to TRBD2. The length of the CDR3 is 16 residues. V was pared by 5 bases and J by 5 bases, with 9 bases of the junction left unmatched. CDR1 and CDR2 from the germline V gene are SGHTA and FQGNSA. In DNA, the CDR3 is TGTGCCAGCAGCCTAGATAGCGGGGGGGCCGGAGATACGCAGTATTTT. Its protein product is CASSLDSGGAGDTQYF.

The genes are TRBV19 and TRBJ1-5, with unresolved D. CDR3 length equals 15 residues. Trimming removed 1 base from V and 3 bases from J, with 10 bases in between. Germline V lookup: CDR1 LNHDA, CDR2 SQIVND (reference sequence). As DNA, the CDR3 is TGTGCCAGTAGTATAGGTGGGAGTCTCAATCAGCCCCAGCATTTT. Protein sequence: CASSIGGSLNQPQHF.

The chain is built from TRBV7-2 and TRBJ1-4; tentative D call: TRBD1 (5 bases). The CDR3 consists of 14 residues. The germline gives CDR1 SGHTA, CDR2 FQGNSA. The germline V and J ends were trimmed by 4 bases and 7 bases, with 13 bases remaining between them. CDR3 sequence reads: CASSSAGHSEKLFF. CDR3 DNA: TGTGCCAGCAGCTCAGCTGGACATAGTGAAAAACTGTTTTTT.

The chain carries TRBV30 and TRBJ2-7, with D possibly matching TRBD1 (5 bases). The germline V gene has CDR1 GTSNPN and CDR2 SVGIG (reference sequence). The CDR3 has 14 amino acids. The V end lost 0 bases, the J end lost 4 bases, and 13 bases lay between the germline ends. The CDR3 reads CAWSVAPDRYEQYF. CDR3 in DNA: TGTGCCTGGAGTGTAGCCCCCGACAGATACGAGCAGTACTTC.

This chain connects TRBV6-5 to TRBJ1-4, with D possibly TRBD1 on 6 matching bases. V lost 6 bases and J lost 2, with 10 bases in between. Germline V lookup: CDR1 MNHEY, CDR2 SVGAGI. CDR3 size: 14 residues. CDR3 loop: CASSARGTNEKLFF. The DNA for the CDR3 is TGTGCCAGCAGCGCCAGGGGTACTAATGAAAAACTGTTTTTT.

The chain combines TRBV29-1 with TRBJ1-1; a possible D gene is TRBD1 (5 bases). CDR1 is SQVTM and CDR2 is ANQGSEA in the germline V gene. The length of the CDR3 is 15 residues. V was clipped by 1 base and J by 11 bases, with 23 bases between them. The CDR3 coding sequence is TGCAGCGTTGAAGTCAGGGTAATGTTTCCCCGGGGGGCTTTCTTT. Protein sequence: CSVEVRVMFPRGAFF.

This sequence joins TRBV19 and TRBJ2-7; D gene uncertain. Looked up from germline, CDR1 is LNHDA and CDR2 is SQIVND (reference sequence). V lost 5 bases to trimming and J lost 0 bases, with 11 bases between them. The CDR3 covers 14 residues. CDR3 coding DNA: TGTGCCAGTAGTGAAGGTCCTAGCTCCTACGAGCAGTACTTC. Its protein is CASSEGPSSYEQYF.

This sequence joins TRBV7-2 and TRBJ1-3; D unresolved. Germline-derived CDR1 and CDR2 are SGHTA and FQGNSA. The CDR3 has 13 residues. V lost 3 bases and J lost 4, with 7 bases in between. The CDR3 is CASSFWSGNTIYF. DNA for the CDR3: TGTGCCAGCAGCTTCTGGAGCGGAAACACCATATATTTT.

The gene calls are TRBV11-2 and TRBJ2-2, with TRBD1 matching 10 bases. Trimming at V came to 1 base and at J to 7 bases, leaving 6 bases not matched to a gene. Germline V CDR1 and CDR2: SGHAT, FQNNGV. This CDR3 comprises 16 residues. The CDR3 DNA sequence: TGTGCCAGCAGCTTAGGGACAGGGGGTAGAAACGGGGAGCTGTTTTTT. Its translation: CASSLGTGGRNGELFF.

This chain links TRBV2 with TRBJ2-2, with 9 bases fitting TRBD2. The CDR3 sequence is 16 residues long. The V segment lost 6 bases and the J segment 0 bases; nucleotides outside the gene matches: 5. The germline CDR1 and CDR2 sequences are SNHLY and FYNNEI. CDR3 sequence: CASRKTSGTNTGELFF. The CDR3 nucleotides are TGTGCCAGCAGGAAGACTAGCGGAACGAACACCGGGGAGCTGTTTTTT.